The rows below give T cell receptor beta chains drawn from one sample of a study of T cell repertoires in cytomegalovirus infection. TCRdb called the reads again in MiXCR, with one record for every CDR3 protein. The sample has approximately 180,000 distinct CDR3 sequences, about 20% seen once; the top ten hold approximately 2.9%. Source material: PBMCs. These receptors originate from a human donor in good health (CMV status not recorded). Some clones in this sample may be carry-over from other donors' samples. The CDR3 runs from the conserved cysteine through the conserved F or W. A D gene is named only where the DNA matches it firmly. Expanded clones are given a class, and other clones once, few, many or no size at all.

13	-	few	TRBV19	TRBJ2-1	CASSIAGPNEQFF	TGTGCCAGTAGTATAGCCGGGCCCAATGAGCAGTTCTTC
14	-	many	TRBV2	TRBJ1-2	CASSVEESNYGYTF	TGTGCCAGCAGTGTGGAGGAATCGAACTATGGCTACACCTTC
15	-	-	TRBV12-3/TRBV12-4	TRBJ1-5	CATTSGETLNQPQHF	TGTGCCACTACGTCGGGGGAAACCCTAAATCAGCCCCAGCATTTT
13	TRBD1	-	TRBV6-2/TRBV6-3	TRBJ1-5	CASSADRVGAQHF	TGTGCCAGCAGCGCGGACAGGGTGGGAGCCCAGCATTTT
16	TRBD1	-	TRBV7-2	TRBJ1-5	CASSRKGQEGNQPQHF	TGTGCCAGCAGCCGGAAGGGACAGGAGGGGAATCAGCCCCAGCATTTT
14	-	-	TRBV6-5	TRBJ1-3	CASSYSNGGNTIYF	TGTGCCAGCAGTTACTCGAACGGCGGAAACACCATATATTTT
18	-	many	TRBV12-3/TRBV12-4	TRBJ2-3	CASSLKTGSGLSTDTQYF	TGTGCCAGCAGTTTAAAGACGGGGTCAGGCCTAAGCACAGATACGCAGTATTTT
13	-	-	TRBV12-3/TRBV12-4	TRBJ2-5	CASSLKGIGTQYF	TGTGCCAGCAGTTTGAAAGGGATCGGGACCCAGTACTTC
16	-	few	TRBV14	TRBJ2-2	CASSQDSAPTSGELFF	TGTGCCAGCAGCCAGGACTCGGCGCCTACTAGCGGGGAGCTGTTTTTT
15	TRBD1	few	TRBV10-2	TRBJ2-5	CASRRTGDPRETQYF	TGCGCCAGCAGGCGGACAGGGGACCCCCGGGAGACCCAGTACTTC
14	-	-	TRBV5-1	TRBJ2-1	CASSLGQIYNEQFF	TGCGCCAGCAGCTTGGGACAGATATACAATGAGCAGTTCTTC
12	-	-	TRBV19	TRBJ1-2	CASSTREDGYTF	TGTGCCAGTAGTACCAGGGAGGATGGCTACACCTTC
12	-	-	TRBV7-6	TRBJ2-1	CASSSRRDEQFF	TGTGCCAGCAGCTCAAGAAGGGATGAGCAGTTCTTC
16	-	many	TRBV7-2	TRBJ2-1	CASSSDWRRGNNEQFF	TGTGCCAGCAGCTCGGACTGGAGGAGGGGGAACAATGAGCAGTTCTTC
14	-	-	TRBV19	TRBJ1-5	CASSIGDGSQPQHF	TGTGCCAGTAGTATCGGGGACGGGAGTCAGCCCCAGCATTTT
14	TRBD1	-	TRBV19	TRBJ2-7	CASNGDRVTSEQYF	TGTGCCAGTAACGGGGACAGGGTAACCTCCGAGCAGTACTTC
14	TRBD2	-	TRBV12-3/TRBV12-4	TRBJ2-7	CASSTSGGASEQYF	TGTGCCAGCAGTACTAGCGGGGGGGCCTCCGAGCAGTACTTC
17	-	-	TRBV12-3/TRBV12-4	TRBJ1-2	CASSSSAGGLLTYGYTF	TGTGCCAGCAGTTCTTCCGCCGGGGGCCTGTTAACCTATGGCTACACCTTC
16	TRBD2	few	TRBV7-9	TRBJ2-1	CASSLDWGLAGTEQFF	TGTGCCAGCAGCTTGGACTGGGGACTAGCGGGAACCGAGCAGTTCTTC
16	TRBD1	many	TRBV11-2	TRBJ1-1	CASSSGGDSPNTEAFF	TGTGCCAGCAGCTCCGGGGGGGACAGCCCGAACACTGAAGCTTTCTTT
14	-	many	TRBV7-2	TRBJ2-7	CASSLGDIYYEQYF	TGTGCCAGCAGCTTGGGGGACATTTACTACGAGCAGTACTTC
15	TRBD2	-	TRBV28	TRBJ2-1	CASSPVGTRYNEQFF	TGTGCCAGCAGTCCAGTGGGGACTAGATACAATGAGCAGTTCTTC
15	-	many	TRBV12-3/TRBV12-4	TRBJ2-7	CASSPQGGGAYEQYF	TGTGCCAGCAGCCCTCAAGGGGGGGGAGCCTACGAGCAGTACTTC
10	-	few	TRBV20-1	TRBJ2-1	CSAVGIEQFF	TGCAGTGCTGTAGGGATTGAGCAGTTCTTC
14	-	many	TRBV7-9	TRBJ2-5	CASSSGTYQETQYF	TGTGCCAGCAGCTCGGGGACTTACCAAGAGACCCAGTACTTC
14	-	-	TRBV3-1	TRBJ2-7	CASSLRLGSYEQYF	TGTGCCAGCAGCCTCAGGCTTGGCTCCTACGAGCAGTACTTC
20	TRBD2	-	TRBV20-1	TRBJ2-1	CSARVGLAGGYRLSYNEQFF	TGCAGTGCTAGAGTAGGACTAGCGGGAGGTTATAGACTTTCCTACAATGAGCAGTTCTTC
13	-	-	TRBV20-1	TRBJ2-7	CSAVRDRLSEQYF	TGCAGTGCTGTCCGGGACCGCCTCTCCGAGCAGTACTTC
14	-	few	TRBV6-6	TRBJ1-5	CASSYIGSNQPQHF	TGTGCCAGCAGTTACATAGGGAGCAATCAGCCCCAGCATTTT
17	TRBD2	-	TRBV12-3/TRBV12-4	TRBJ2-1	CASMRGTSGPPYNEQFF	TGTGCCAGTATGAGAGGGACTAGCGGTCCGCCCTACAATGAGCAGTTCTTC
14	-	few	TRBV28	TRBJ2-1	CASRDEQGYNEQFF	TGTGCCAGCAGGGACGAGCAGGGCTACAATGAGCAGTTCTTC
20	-	-	TRBV27	TRBJ1-5	CASSSTIFDRLRGSNQPQHF	TGTGCCAGCAGTTCAACTATTTTCGACAGGCTGAGGGGTAGCAATCAGCCCCAGCATTTT
16	-	many	TRBV12-3/TRBV12-4	TRBJ2-6	CASSLVKGFGANVLTF	TGTGCCAGCAGTTTAGTGAAAGGGTTTGGGGCCAACGTCCTGACTTTC
15	TRBD1	-	TRBV20-1	TRBJ1-2	CSAPDPQQGNYGYTF	TGCAGTGCTCCCGACCCTCAACAGGGGAACTATGGCTACACCTTC
16	TRBD1	-	TRBV14	TRBJ2-1	CASSRSGTGATHEQFF	TGTGCCAGCAGCCGATCCGGGACAGGGGCCACCCATGAGCAGTTCTTC
12	-	-	TRBV7-9	TRBJ1-1	CASSLWRTEAFF	TGTGCCAGCAGCTTATGGAGAACTGAAGCTTTCTTT
19	-	many	TRBV5-1	TRBJ2-1	CASSSYLSKAGRLYNEQFF	TGCGCCAGCAGCTCCTACCTCAGCAAAGCGGGTCGCCTCTACAATGAGCAGTTCTTC
15	-	-	TRBV5-1	TRBJ2-2	CASSPGTPGPGELFF	TGCGCCAGCAGCCCCGGGACCCCTGGGCCCGGGGAGCTGTTTTTT
14	-	few	TRBV9	TRBJ2-1	CASSVGGSYNEQFF	TGTGCCAGCAGCGTAGGCGGGTCCTACAATGAGCAGTTCTTC
14	-	many	TRBV28	TRBJ1-1	CASSQIQGSTEAFF	TGTGCCAGCAGCCAAATACAGGGAAGCACTGAAGCTTTCTTT
13	-	-	TRBV25-1	TRBJ2-5	CASSGPLGQTQYF	TGTGCCAGCAGTGGACCCCTTGGGCAGACCCAGTACTTC
17	TRBD1	many	TRBV7-2	TRBJ2-2	CASSFPGTGYFTGELFF	TGTGCCAGCAGCTTCCCCGGGACAGGGTACTTCACCGGGGAGCTGTTTTTT
14	TRBD1	-	TRBV5-4	TRBJ2-5	CASSLLDREETQYF	TGTGCCAGCAGCTTATTGGACAGGGAAGAGACCCAGTACTTC
14	-	-	TRBV20-1	TRBJ1-1	CSARVGGLGGEAFF	TGCAGTGCTAGAGTAGGGGGACTTGGGGGTGAAGCTTTCTTT
14	-	few	TRBV12-3/TRBV12-4	TRBJ1-6	CASSPSGGTTPLHF	TGTGCCAGCAGTCCCTCCGGTGGGACGACACCCCTCCACTTT
13	TRBD1	few	TRBV5-1	TRBJ1-1	CATRTGQNTEAFF	TGCGCCACTCGGACAGGGCAGAACACTGAAGCTTTCTTT
16	-	-	TRBV11-2	TRBJ2-7	CASSLGPPDESYEQYF	TGTGCCAGCAGCTTAGGGCCCCCAGATGAATCCTACGAGCAGTACTTC
14	TRBD1	-	TRBV28	TRBJ2-7	CASSLTGDPYEQYF	TGTGCCAGCAGTTTGACAGGGGATCCCTACGAGCAGTACTTC
12	-	-	TRBV11-3	TRBJ2-5	CASSPRGETQYF	TGTGCCAGCAGCCCTAGGGGGGAGACCCAGTACTTC
12	-	few	TRBV28	TRBJ1-1	CASSSRELEAFF	TGTGCCAGCAGTTCTCGTGAACTAGAAGCTTTCTTT
13	-	many	TRBV7-6	TRBJ2-3	CASSYELTDTQYF	TGTGCCAGCAGCTACGAACTAACAGATACGCAGTATTTT
15	-	-	TRBV10-3	TRBJ2-4	CAISDHNSAKNIQYF	TGTGCCATCAGTGACCACAACTCAGCCAAAAACATTCAGTACTTC
16	-	many	TRBV7-2	TRBJ2-3	CASTERPGGPKDTQYF	TGTGCCAGTACCGAACGACCGGGGGGCCCCAAGGATACGCAGTATTTT